These T cell receptor beta chains were read from a single sample in a study of blood T cell repertoires in COVID-19. Assay used: immunoSEQ multiplex PCR; TCRdb lists only in-frame clones, some missing. Of 200,000 to 300,000 clones listed, 85% are singletons. Input material: PBMCs or T cells enriched from blood (not recorded which). The source of these receptors is a woman between 45 and 65 years old with acute COVID-19. Each CDR3 is given with its conserved first and last residue. D genes are given only for firm matches. The size entry is marked missing in some rows and otherwise reads once, few, many or a size class.

- | TRBJ2-7 | TRBV7-9 | - | TGTGCCAGCAGCTTCAGGAGGGGATCCTACGAGCAGTACTTC | CASSFRRGSYEQYF
- | TRBJ2-2 | TRBV5-4 | TRBD1 | TGTGCCAGCAAACCGGGACAGGGGGCTGGCGGGGAGCTGTTTTTT | CASKPGQGAGGELFF
- | TRBJ1-5 | TRBV5-6 | - | TGTGCCAGCAGCGTCAGGGGTGATGGCAATCAGCCCCAGCATTTT | CASSVRGDGNQPQHF
- | TRBJ2-4 | TRBV9 | TRBD1 | TGTGCCAGCAGCGTAGGGCAGGGGGCAGAAAACATTCAGTACTTC | CASSVGQGAENIQYF
once | TRBJ2-5 | TRBV27 | TRBD2 | TGTGCCAGCAGTTTAGGACTAGCGGGAGTAGAGACCCAGTACTTC | CASSLGLAGVETQYF
- | TRBJ2-7 | TRBV3-1/TRBV3-2 | - | TGTGCCAGCAGCCACAGGACAGTACACTACGAGCAGTACTTC | CASSHRTVHYEQYF
once | TRBJ1-2 | TRBV6-5 | - | TGTGCCAGCACCCGAAACGGGGTCGGCTATGGCTACACCTTC | CASTRNGVGYGYTF
few | TRBJ1-1 | TRBV5-1 | - | TGCGCCAGCAGCTTTGGCGGGACTGAAGCTTTCTTT | CASSFGGTEAFF
few | TRBJ2-1 | TRBV24-1 | TRBD1 | TGTGCCACCAGTTTGTCCGGGACAGGGCTGTTCTTC | CATSLSGTGLFF
- | TRBJ2-1 | TRBV5-1 | TRBD2 | TGCGCCAGCAGCCTAGCGGGGGGACATATATATGAGCAGTTCTTC | CASSLAGGHIYEQFF
once | TRBJ1-5 | TRBV7-2 | - | TGTGCCAGCACTTCTTCAGGTCAGCCCCAGCATTTT | CASTSSGQPQHF
- | TRBJ1-3 | TRBV6-5 | - | TGTGCCAGCAGTTACTCGGCAGGAGGAAACACCATATATTTT | CASSYSAGGNTIYF
- | TRBJ1-4 | TRBV6-5 | TRBD1 | TGTGCCAGCAGTTTGGGACAGTGGGGTGAAAAACTGTTTTTT | CASSLGQWGEKLFF
- | TRBJ2-7 | TRBV14 | - | TGTGCCAGCAGCCCCCTGAGGCGAGGGAGCGAGCAGTACTTC | CASSPLRRGSEQYF
- | TRBJ2-1 | TRBV7-2 | TRBD1 | TGTGCCAGCAGCTTTGACAGGGGGCACGATGAGCAGTTCTTC | CASSFDRGHDEQFF
- | TRBJ2-7 | TRBV5-1 | TRBD2 | TGCGCCAGCAGTCTAAGCGGGGGGACCTTGTCTGAGCAGTACTTC | CASSLSGGTLSEQYF
- | TRBJ2-2 | TRBV5-4 | - | TGTGCCAGCAGCTTGAGGGGGAACACCGGGGAGCTGTTTTTT | CASSLRGNTGELFF
- | TRBJ2-1 | TRBV14 | TRBD2 | TGTGCCAGCAGCCAAGTCATGTCCGGACTAGCGGGGGTTGAGTTCTTC | CASSQVMSGLAGVEFF
- | TRBJ2-7 | TRBV30 | - | TGTGCCTGGAGTGAGTTTAGGGGTTACGAGCAGTACTTC | CAWSEFRGYEQYF
few | TRBJ2-7 | TRBV25-1 | - | TGTGCCAGCAGCCCCCACGGGGTAAGCTCCTACGAGCAGTACTTC | CASSPHGVSSYEQYF
- | TRBJ1-2 | TRBV19 | TRBD1 | TGTGCCAGTAAAGACAGGGATCGGCGGGATGGCTACACCTTC | CASKDRDRRDGYTF
- | TRBJ1-1 | TRBV6-2/TRBV6-3 | - | TGTGCCAGCAGTTACACAGGGCGGAACACTGAAGCTTTCTTT | CASSYTGRNTEAFF
- | TRBJ2-3 | TRBV4-3 | - | TGCGCCAGCAGCCAAGATGGGGCACTCGATACGCAGTATTTT | CASSQDGALDTQYF
once | TRBJ2-7 | TRBV5-1 | TRBD1 | TGCGCCAGCAGCTTCGGACAGGGGTCCTACGAGCAGTACTTC | CASSFGQGSYEQYF
- | TRBJ2-1 | TRBV27 | - | TGTGCCAGCAGTCCTCCTAGCCGGGGGGCTAACAATGAGCAGTTCTTC | CASSPPSRGANNEQFF
- | TRBJ2-1 | TRBV29-1 | - | TGCAGCGTTTGGGGGGCCTACAATGAGCAGTTCTTC | CSVWGAYNEQFF
- | TRBJ2-7 | TRBV24-1 | TRBD1 | TGTGCCACCAGTGATTTAGACAGGGGTTGGGGTTACGAGCAGTACTTC | CATSDLDRGWGYEQYF
- | TRBJ1-2 | TRBV19 | - | TGTGCCAGTAGTATCCAGGCCGATGGCTACACCTTC | CASSIQADGYTF
- | TRBJ2-2 | TRBV10-1 | - | TGCGCCAGCTCTGTCGCGGGGAACACCGGGGAGCTGTTTTTT | CASSVAGNTGELFF
- | TRBJ1-6 | TRBV7-2 | TRBD1 | TGTGCCAGCAGCCGCCCGGGACAGACACAAAGGAATAATTCACCCCTCCACTTT | CASSRPGQTQRNNSPLHF
- | TRBJ1-2 | TRBV5-8 | - | TGTGCCAGCAGCTTGGTGCAGGGCGGTTTCATAGATGGCTACACCTTC | CASSLVQGGFIDGYTF
- | TRBJ1-3 | TRBV12-3/TRBV12-4 | - | TGTGCCAGCAGTTTGAGGGGAAACACCATATATTTT | CASSLRGNTIYF
- | TRBJ2-2 | TRBV7-9 | TRBD1 | TGTGCCAGCAGCGACAGGGTTTTGGCGACCGGGGAGCTGTTTTTT | CASSDRVLATGELFF
- | TRBJ1-1 | TRBV2 | TRBD1 | TGTGCCAGCAGTGCCCAGGGGGCCACTGAAGCTTTCTTT | CASSAQGATEAFF
- | TRBJ1-5 | TRBV30 | - | TGTGCCTGGAGTGTAGGGGGGGGCTTCAATCAGCCCCAGCATTTT | CAWSVGGGFNQPQHF
- | TRBJ1-5 | TRBV28 | - | TGTGCCAGCAGTTCCACAGGGTTCAATAGCAATCAGCCCCAGCATTTT | CASSSTGFNSNQPQHF
- | TRBJ2-1 | TRBV4-1 | TRBD2 | TGCGCCAGCAGCCAAGATCAGGTAGCGGGGCGAAATGAGCAGTTCTTC | CASSQDQVAGRNEQFF
- | TRBJ1-2 | TRBV10-3 | - | TGTGCCATCAGTGAGTACAGTGATGGCTACACCTTC | CAISEYSDGYTF
- | TRBJ2-2 | TRBV7-2 | - | TGTGCCAGCAGACGTAATACGGACACCGGGGAGCTGTTTTTT | CASRRNTDTGELFF
- | TRBJ1-6 | TRBV27 | - | TGTGCCAGCAGTGGGGGACTAGGGCCTTCACCCCTCCACTTT | CASSGGLGPSPLHF
- | TRBJ1-1 | TRBV18 | TRBD1 | TGTGCCAGCTCACCACGGACAGGGGTTTTACCTGAAGCTTTCTTT | CASSPRTGVLPEAFF
- | TRBJ1-6 | TRBV14 | - | TGTGCCAGCAGCCAACAGGGAAATTCACCCCTCCACTTT | CASSQQGNSPLHF
- | TRBJ1-4 | TRBV7-9 | - | TGTGCCAGCACAGGGAGTAATGAAAAACTGTTTTTT | CASTGSNEKLFF
- | TRBJ1-3 | TRBV6-1 | TRBD1 | TGTGCCAGCAGTGCGTACAGGGGACCCTCTGGAAACACCATATATTTT | CASSAYRGPSGNTIYF
few | TRBJ2-1 | TRBV7-2 | TRBD1 | TGTGCCAGCAGCTTAGTCACCAGGACAGGGAGCTCCTACAATGAGCAGTTCTTC | CASSLVTRTGSSYNEQFF
- | TRBJ1-5 | TRBV10-3 | TRBD1 | TGTGCCACGGGGACAGGGGGGAGCAATCAGCCCCAGCATTTT | CATGTGGSNQPQHF
- | TRBJ1-5 | TRBV30 | - | TGTGCCTGGAGTGTAGCGGGGCGGGGGAGCAATCAGCCCCAGCATTTT | CAWSVAGRGSNQPQHF
- | TRBJ1-1 | TRBV30 | TRBD1 | TGTGCCTGCCACAGGGGGAACACTGAAGCTTTCTTT | CACHRGNTEAFF
- | TRBJ1-3 | TRBV9 | - | TGTGCCAGCAGCGTAGCTCGAGCACCTTTGCCTGGAAACACCATATATTTT | CASSVARAPLPGNTIYF
- | TRBJ1-1 | TRBV11-3 | TRBD1 | TGTGCCAGCAGCTTAGGGCAGGGGGCGAACACTGAAGCTTTCTTT | CASSLGQGANTEAFF
- | TRBJ2-2 | TRBV6-5 | - | TGTGCCAGCAGTTATCGACAGCTCACCGGGGAGCTGTTTTTT | CASSYRQLTGELFF
- | TRBJ2-2 | TRBV6-2/TRBV6-3 | - | TGTGCCAGCAGTTACGGTGGGGGCGGCACCGGGGAGCTGTTTTTT | CASSYGGGGTGELFF
- | TRBJ2-2 | TRBV4-1 | TRBD1 | TGCGCCAGCAGCCATACAGGGGCGAACACCGGGGAGCTGTTTTTT | CASSHTGANTGELFF
- | TRBJ1-2 | TRBV25-1 | - | TGTGCCAGCAGTCTTGGACAGTCTGATCGGGGCAACTATGGCTACACCTTC | CASSLGQSDRGNYGYTF
- | TRBJ1-2 | TRBV15 | - | TGTGCCACCAGCAGAGATTCTTCATGGGGAGGGGCCTATGGCTACACCTTC | CATSRDSSWGGAYGYTF